These T cell receptor beta chains were read from a single sample in a study of blood T cell repertoires in COVID-19. Some clones are missing from TCRdb's copy, which holds only in-frame ones; the method was immunoSEQ multiplex PCR. The repertoire includes about 200,000 clones, roughly 90% of them detected once, and over 15% sits in the top ten. The specimen was peripheral blood. These receptors were collected from a man between 50 and 59 years old with COVID-19, enrolled during active disease. CDR3s leave out the opening cysteine and the closing phenylalanine or tryptophan. A D gene is named only where the DNA matches it firmly. Rows may omit the clone size; those that give it use once, few, many or a size class.

v_gene	abundance	d_gene	j_gene	CDR3aa
TRBV25-1	.	.	TRBJ1-6	ASSDPQAHPGSPLH
TRBV6-5	.	.	TRBJ1-2	ASSYRFQGLGGGYT
TRBV23-1	many	.	TRBJ2-7	ASSRQAVPYEQY
TRBV30	.	.	TRBJ1-3	AWSVDFGGPGNTIY
TRBV7-2	.	TRBD1	TRBJ1-2	ASSLPGGNYGYT
TRBV5-1	.	.	TRBJ1-1	ASSGHQNTEAF
TRBV7-9	.	TRBD1	TRBJ1-6	ASSSDRFSYNSPLH
TRBV11-2	.	TRBD2	TRBJ2-1	ASSLTSGNYNEQF
TRBV10-3	.	TRBD2	TRBJ2-7	AMATGGAYEQY
TRBV7-2	.	.	TRBJ1-5	ASSLAPGNHQPQH
TRBV3-1/TRBV3-2	.	.	TRBJ1-1	ASSQEAQSNTEAF
TRBV18	many	TRBD2	TRBJ2-2	ASSSAGGSTGELF
TRBV7-3	.	.	TRBJ2-3	ASSPHASTTDTQY
TRBV30	once	TRBD1	TRBJ1-3	AWAGGLRNTIY
TRBV29-1	.	.	TRBJ2-5	SVRPGSETQY
TRBV7-9	.	.	TRBJ2-2	ASSSPFGTSRNTGELF
TRBV18	.	.	TRBJ2-3	ASSPPDSYTQY
TRBV24-1	.	.	TRBJ1-5	ATSDPGVSNQPQH
TRBV9	.	TRBD1	TRBJ2-6	ASSTRDRGILGTGANVLT
TRBV5-4	.	.	TRBJ1-4	ASSQGLSTATNEKLF
TRBV7-2	.	.	TRBJ1-2	ASSLGRPSSGYT
TRBV29-1	.	.	TRBJ1-1	SVESRGNTEAF
TRBV2	.	.	TRBJ2-5	ASSEAGGRETQY
TRBV4-1	once	TRBD2	TRBJ2-3	ASSQGLAGVLDTQY
TRBV11-3	few	.	TRBJ2-2	ASREKKPGHSTGELF
TRBV7-2	.	.	TRBJ1-2	ASSLVSGGRGGYT
TRBV27	few	.	TRBJ1-5	ASSFTGSGEPQH
TRBV5-1	.	TRBD2	TRBJ2-5	ASSLTGTRSRETQY
TRBV5-1	.	.	TRBJ2-5	ASKNTREETQY
TRBV6-1	many	.	TRBJ1-5	ASSERETQPQH
TRBV10-3	.	TRBD1	TRBJ2-2	AITDRVPGELF
TRBV7-9	.	.	TRBJ2-3	ASSLRGATDTQY
TRBV2	few	.	TRBJ1-2	ASRDRNYGYT
TRBV10-3	.	.	TRBJ2-7	AISGSSSYYEQY
TRBV25-1	.	.	TRBJ2-5	ASSDPRQMVRETQY
TRBV27	.	.	TRBJ1-5	ASRLTFSNQPQH
TRBV7-9	few	TRBD2	TRBJ2-2	ASSPIAGGSTGELF
TRBV10-3	.	TRBD2	TRBJ2-1	AISPWTSGIYNEQF
TRBV2	.	TRBD1	TRBJ1-5	ASRTGGLMGNQPQH
TRBV7-9	.	.	TRBJ1-1	ASSRLRETEAF
TRBV25-1	.	.	TRBJ1-2	ASSEYIEGNYGYT
TRBV7-3	.	TRBD1	TRBJ2-5	ASSITGQGGRETQY